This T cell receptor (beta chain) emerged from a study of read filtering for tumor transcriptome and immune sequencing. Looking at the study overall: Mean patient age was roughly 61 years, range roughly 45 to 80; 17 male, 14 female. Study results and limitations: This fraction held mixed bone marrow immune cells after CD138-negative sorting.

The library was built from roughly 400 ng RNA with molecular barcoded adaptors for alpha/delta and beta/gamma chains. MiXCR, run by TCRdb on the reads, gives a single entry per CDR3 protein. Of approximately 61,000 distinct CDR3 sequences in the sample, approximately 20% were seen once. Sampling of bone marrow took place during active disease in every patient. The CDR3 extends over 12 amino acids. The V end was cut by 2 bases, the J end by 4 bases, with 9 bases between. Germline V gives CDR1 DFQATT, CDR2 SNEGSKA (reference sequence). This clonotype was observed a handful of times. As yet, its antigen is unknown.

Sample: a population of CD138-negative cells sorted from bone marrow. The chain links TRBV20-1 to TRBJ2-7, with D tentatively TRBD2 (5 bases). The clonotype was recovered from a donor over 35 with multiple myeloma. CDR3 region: CSARRWEYEQYF. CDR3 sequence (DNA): TGCAGTGCTAGAAGGTGGGAGTACGAGCAGTACTTC.